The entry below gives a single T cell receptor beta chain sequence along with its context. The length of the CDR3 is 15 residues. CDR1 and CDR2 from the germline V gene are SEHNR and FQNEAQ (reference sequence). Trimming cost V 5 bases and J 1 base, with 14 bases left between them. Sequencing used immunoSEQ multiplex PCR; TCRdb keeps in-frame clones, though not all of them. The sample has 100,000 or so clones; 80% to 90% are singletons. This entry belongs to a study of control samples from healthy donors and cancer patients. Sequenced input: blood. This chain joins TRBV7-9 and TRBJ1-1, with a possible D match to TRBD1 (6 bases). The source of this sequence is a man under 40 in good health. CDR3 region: CASSLSGQKNTEAFF. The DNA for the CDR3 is TGTGCCAGCAGCCTTTCCGGACAGAAGAACACTGAAGCTTTCTTT. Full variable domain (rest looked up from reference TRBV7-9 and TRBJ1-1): DTGVSQNPRHKITKRGQNVTFRCDPISEHNRLYWYRQTLGQGPEFLTYFQNEAQLEKSRLLSDRFSAERPKGSFSTLEIQRTEQGDSAMYLCASSLSGQKNTEAFFGQGTRLTVV.